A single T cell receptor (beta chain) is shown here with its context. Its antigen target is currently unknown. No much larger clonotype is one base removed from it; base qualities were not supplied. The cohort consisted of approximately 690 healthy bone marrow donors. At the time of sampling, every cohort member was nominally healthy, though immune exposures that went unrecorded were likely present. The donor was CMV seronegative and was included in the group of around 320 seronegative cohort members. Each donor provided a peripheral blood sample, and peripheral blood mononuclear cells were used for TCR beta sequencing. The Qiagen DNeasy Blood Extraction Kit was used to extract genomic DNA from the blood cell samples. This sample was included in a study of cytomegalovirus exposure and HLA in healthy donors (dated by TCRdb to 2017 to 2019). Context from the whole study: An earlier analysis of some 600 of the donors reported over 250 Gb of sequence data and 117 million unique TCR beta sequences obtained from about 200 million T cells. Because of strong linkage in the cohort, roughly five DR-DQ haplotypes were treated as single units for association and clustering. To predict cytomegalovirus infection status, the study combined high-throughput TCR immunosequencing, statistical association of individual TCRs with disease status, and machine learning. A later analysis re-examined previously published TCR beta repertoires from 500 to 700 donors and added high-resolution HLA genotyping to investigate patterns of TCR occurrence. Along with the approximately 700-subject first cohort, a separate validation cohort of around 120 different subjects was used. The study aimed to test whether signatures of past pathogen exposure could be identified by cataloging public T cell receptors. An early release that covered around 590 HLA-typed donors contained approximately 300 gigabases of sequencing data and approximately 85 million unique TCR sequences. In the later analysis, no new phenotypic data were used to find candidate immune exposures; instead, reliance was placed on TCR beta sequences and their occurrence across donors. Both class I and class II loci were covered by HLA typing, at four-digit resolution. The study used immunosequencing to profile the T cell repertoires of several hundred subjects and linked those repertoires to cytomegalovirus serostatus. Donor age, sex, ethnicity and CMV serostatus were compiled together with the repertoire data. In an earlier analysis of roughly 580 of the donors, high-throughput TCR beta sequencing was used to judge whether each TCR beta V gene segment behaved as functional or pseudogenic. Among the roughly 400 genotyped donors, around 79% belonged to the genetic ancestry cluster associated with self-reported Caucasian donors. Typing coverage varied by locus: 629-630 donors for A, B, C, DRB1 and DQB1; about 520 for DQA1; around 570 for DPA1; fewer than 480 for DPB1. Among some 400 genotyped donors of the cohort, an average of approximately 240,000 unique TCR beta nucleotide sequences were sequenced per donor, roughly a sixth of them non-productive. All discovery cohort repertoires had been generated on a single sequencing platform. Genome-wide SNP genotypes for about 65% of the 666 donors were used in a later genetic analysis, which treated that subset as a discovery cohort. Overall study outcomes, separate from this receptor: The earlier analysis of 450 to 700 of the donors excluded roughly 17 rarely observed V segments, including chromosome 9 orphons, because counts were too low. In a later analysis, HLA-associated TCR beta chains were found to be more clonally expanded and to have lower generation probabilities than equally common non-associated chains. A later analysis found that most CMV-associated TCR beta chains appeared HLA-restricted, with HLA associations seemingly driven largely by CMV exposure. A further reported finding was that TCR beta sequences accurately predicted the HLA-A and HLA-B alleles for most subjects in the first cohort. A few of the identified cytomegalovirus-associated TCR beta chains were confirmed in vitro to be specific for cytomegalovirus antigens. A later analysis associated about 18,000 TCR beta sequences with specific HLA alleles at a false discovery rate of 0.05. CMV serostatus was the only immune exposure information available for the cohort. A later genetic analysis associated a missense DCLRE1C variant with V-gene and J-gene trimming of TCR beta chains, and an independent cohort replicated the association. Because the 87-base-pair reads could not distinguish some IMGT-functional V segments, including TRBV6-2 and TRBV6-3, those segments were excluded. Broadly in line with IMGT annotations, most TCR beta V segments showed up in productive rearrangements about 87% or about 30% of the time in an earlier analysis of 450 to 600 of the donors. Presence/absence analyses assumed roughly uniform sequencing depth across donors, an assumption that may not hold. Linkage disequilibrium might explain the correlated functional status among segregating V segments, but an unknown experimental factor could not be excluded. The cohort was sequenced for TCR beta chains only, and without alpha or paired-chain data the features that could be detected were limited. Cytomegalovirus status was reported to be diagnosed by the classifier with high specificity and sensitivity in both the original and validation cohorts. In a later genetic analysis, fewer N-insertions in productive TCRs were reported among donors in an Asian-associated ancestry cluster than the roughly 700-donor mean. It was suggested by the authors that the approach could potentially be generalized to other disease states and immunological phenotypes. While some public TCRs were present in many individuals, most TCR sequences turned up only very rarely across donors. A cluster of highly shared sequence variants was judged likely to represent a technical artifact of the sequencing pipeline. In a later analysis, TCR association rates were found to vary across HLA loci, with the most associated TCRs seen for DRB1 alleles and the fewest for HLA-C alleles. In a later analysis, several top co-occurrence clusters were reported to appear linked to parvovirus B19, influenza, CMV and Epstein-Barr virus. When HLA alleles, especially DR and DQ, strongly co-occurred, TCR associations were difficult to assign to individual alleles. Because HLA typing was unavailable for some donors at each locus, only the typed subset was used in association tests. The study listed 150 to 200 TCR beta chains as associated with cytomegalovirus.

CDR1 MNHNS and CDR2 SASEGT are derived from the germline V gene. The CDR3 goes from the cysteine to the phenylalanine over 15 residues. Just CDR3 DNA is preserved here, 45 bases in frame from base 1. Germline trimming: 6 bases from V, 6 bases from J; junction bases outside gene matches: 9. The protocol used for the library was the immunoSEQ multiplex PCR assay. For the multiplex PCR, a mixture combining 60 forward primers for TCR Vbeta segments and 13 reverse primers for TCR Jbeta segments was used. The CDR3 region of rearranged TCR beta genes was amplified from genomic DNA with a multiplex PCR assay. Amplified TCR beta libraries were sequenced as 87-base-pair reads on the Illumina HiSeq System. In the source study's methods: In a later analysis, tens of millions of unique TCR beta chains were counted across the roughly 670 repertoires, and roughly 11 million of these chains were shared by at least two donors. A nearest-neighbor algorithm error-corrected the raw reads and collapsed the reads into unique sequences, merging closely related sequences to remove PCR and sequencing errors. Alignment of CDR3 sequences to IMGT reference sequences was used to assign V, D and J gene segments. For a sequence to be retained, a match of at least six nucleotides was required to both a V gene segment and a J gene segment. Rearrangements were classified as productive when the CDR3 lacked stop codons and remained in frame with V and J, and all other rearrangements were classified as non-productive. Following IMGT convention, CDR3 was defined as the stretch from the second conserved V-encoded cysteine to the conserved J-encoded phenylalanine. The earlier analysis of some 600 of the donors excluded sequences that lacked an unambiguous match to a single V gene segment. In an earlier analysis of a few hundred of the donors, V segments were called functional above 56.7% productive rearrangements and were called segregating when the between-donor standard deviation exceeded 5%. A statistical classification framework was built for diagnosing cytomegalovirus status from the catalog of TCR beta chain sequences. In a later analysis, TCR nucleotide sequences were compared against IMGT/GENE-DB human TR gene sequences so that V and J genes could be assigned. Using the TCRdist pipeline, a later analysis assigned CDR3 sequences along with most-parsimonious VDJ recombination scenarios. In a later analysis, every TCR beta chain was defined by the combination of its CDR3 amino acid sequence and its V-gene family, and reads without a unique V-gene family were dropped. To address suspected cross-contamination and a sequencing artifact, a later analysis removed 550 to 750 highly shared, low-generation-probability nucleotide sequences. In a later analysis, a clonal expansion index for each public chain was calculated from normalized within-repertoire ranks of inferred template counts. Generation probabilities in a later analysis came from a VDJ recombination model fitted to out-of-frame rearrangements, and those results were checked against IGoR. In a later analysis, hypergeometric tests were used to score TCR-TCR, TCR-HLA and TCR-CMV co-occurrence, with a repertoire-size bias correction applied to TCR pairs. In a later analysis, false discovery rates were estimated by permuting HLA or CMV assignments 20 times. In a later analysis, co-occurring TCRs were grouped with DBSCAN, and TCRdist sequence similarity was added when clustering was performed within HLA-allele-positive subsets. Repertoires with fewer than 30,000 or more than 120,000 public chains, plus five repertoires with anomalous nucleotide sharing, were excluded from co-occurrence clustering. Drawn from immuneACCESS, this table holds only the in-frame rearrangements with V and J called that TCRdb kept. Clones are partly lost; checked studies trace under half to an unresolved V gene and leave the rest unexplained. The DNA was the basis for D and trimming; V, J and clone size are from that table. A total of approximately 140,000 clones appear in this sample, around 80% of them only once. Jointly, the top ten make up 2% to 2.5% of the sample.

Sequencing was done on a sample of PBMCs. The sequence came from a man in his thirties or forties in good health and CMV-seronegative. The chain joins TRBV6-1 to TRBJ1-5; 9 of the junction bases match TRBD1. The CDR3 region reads CASSSGQGIGQPQHF. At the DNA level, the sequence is TGTGCCAGCAGCTCGGGACAGGGAATAGGTCAGCCCCAGCATTTT.